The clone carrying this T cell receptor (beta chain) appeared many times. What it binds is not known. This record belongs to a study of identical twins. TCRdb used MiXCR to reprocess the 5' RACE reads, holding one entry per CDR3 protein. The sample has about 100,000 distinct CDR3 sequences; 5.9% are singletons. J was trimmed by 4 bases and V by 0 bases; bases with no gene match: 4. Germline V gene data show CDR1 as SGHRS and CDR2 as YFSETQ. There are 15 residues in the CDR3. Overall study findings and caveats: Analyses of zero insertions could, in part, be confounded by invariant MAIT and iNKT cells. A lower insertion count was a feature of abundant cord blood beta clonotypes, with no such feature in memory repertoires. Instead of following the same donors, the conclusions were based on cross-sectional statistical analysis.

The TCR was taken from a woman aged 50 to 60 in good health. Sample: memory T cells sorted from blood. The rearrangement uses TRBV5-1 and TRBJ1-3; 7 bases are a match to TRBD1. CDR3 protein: CASSLEGASGNTIYF. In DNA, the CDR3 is TGCGCCAGCAGCTTGGAGGGGGCGTCGGGAAACACCATATATTTT.